This T cell receptor (beta chain) was found in a study of blood T cell repertoires in COVID-19. Overall study: From T cells, B-cell-depleted T cells, or PBMCs came the material, which was cDNA or gDNA.

Followed longitudinally, the Seattle patients had been enrolled during active infection. CDR3 length: 15 residues. V was clipped by 5 bases and J by 0 bases; unmatched bases: 7. The V gene's germline CDR1 is MDHEN and CDR2 SYDVKM. Produced via immunoSEQ multiplex PCR; TCRdb's table is partial and in-frame only. The table includes about 160,000 clones, approximately 79% detected once. The chain has TRBV28 and TRBJ2-7; 7 bases agree with TRBD1. Sequencing used peripheral blood. The origin of this receptor is a woman in her fifties or sixties with COVID-19, enrolled during active disease. The CDR3 DNA is TGTGCCAGCAGTATAGGACAGGTTCTCTCCTACGAGCAGTACTTC. Translating gives CASSIGQVLSYEQYF.